This record covers a single TCR beta chain. The clone's antigen remains unknown. Base qualities are not at hand, and no much larger clone is one base apart. Reading the germline V gene (reference sequence) gives CDR1 GTSNPN and CDR2 SVGIG. From the cysteine up to the phenylalanine, the CDR3 has a length of 12 residues. The retained sequence is limited to the CDR3, 36 bases, with the frame set at the first base. V loses 3 bases of germline sequence and J loses 9 bases, and the interval between the two ends is 14 bases. The data belong to a study of blood T cell repertoires in COVID-19 (TCRdb year 2020). For the wider study: Collaborator samples came from the United States, Italy and Spain and covered acute and convalescent phases of COVID-19. Nearly every sample came with metadata listing a de-identified subject ID, COVID-19 status, age in years and sex. The samples were drawn from two sources: the first 160 participants of the ongoing ImmuneRACE study, and about 1,300 subjects contributed by 6 global collaborators. HLA class I and class II types, where available, came from metadata supplied by the sample provider rather than from assay-based typing. A freely available public database, intended as a resource for researchers studying the immune response to SARS-CoV-2, is where the repertoires were released. The material from the prospective study consisted of cDNA or gDNA derived from T cells, B-cell-depleted T cells, or PBMCs. The dataset comprised deeply sampled blood TCRbeta repertoires from subjects exposed to, actively infected with, or recovered from COVID-19.

Each collaborating institution followed its own protocols to collect whole blood in K2EDTA tubes. Collaborator samples were shipped for TCRbeta analysis as frozen whole blood, isolated PBMCs, or DNA extracted from either sample type. Study-level results and caveats: How much clinical and demographic metadata was included differed by source and by participant, and the metadata was provided uncurated.

TCRbeta CDR3 regions were amplified from genomic DNA using the immunoSEQ Assay, a bias-controlled multiplex PCR. From the authors' description of their analysis: Nucleated cell counts per sample were estimated from amplification of reference gene primers within the assay. To quantify the absolute abundance of each unique TCRbeta CDR3 rearrangement, sequence reads were collapsed and filtered. For each sample, productive Simpson clonality was calculated as the square root of Simpson's diversity index across productive rearrangements. As stored in TCRdb, this immuneACCESS dataset retains in-frame rearrangements with V and J assigned. A fraction of the clones does not appear; measured against another copy, unresolved V genes explain less than half of the discrepancy, and the remainder lacks a known reason. The V and J calls and the clone size are those of that table, but D and trimming were determined from the DNA. A total of about 170,000 clones appear in this sample, around 84% of them only once. About 7% of the sample lies in the top ten.

This clonotype was sampled from a man aged 45-65 years with active or convalescent COVID-19. The sequencing sample was made of peripheral blood. The receptor chain draws on TRBV30 and TRBJ1-1; no D segment can be confidently identified. The CDR3 protein is CAWSQNNFKAFF. DNA sequence: TGTGCCTGGAGCCAGAATAATTTCAAAGCTTTCTTT. Joined to the reference TRBV30 and TRBJ1-1 proteins, this CDR3 gives the full variable domain: SQTIHQWPATLVQPVGSPLSLECTVEGTSNPNLYWYRQAAGRGLQLLFYSVGIGQISSEVPQNLSASRPQDRQFILSSKKLLLSDSGFYLCAWSQNNFKAFFGQGTRLTVV.